The table lists the clone carrying this T cell receptor beta chain with a few counts. The record originates from a study of blood T cell repertoires in COVID-19. Data came from immunoSEQ multiplex PCR; TCRdb stores just in-frame clones and leaves some out. The sample records 55,000 to 65,000 clones, more than 65% being singletons. The V and J ends lost 4 bases and 1 base, in that order; junction bases with no gene match: 3. The germline gives CDR1 SGHDT, CDR2 YYEEEE. This CDR3 has 15 amino acids. Sequencing input: peripheral blood. The rearrangement links TRBV5-6 to TRBJ2-2; 8 bases are shared with TRBD1. The source is an older woman with acute or convalescent COVID-19. CDR3 sequence reads: CASSEGTGNTGELFF. The DNA for the CDR3 is TGTGCCAGCAGCGAAGGGACAGGGAACACCGGGGAGCTGTTTTTT.